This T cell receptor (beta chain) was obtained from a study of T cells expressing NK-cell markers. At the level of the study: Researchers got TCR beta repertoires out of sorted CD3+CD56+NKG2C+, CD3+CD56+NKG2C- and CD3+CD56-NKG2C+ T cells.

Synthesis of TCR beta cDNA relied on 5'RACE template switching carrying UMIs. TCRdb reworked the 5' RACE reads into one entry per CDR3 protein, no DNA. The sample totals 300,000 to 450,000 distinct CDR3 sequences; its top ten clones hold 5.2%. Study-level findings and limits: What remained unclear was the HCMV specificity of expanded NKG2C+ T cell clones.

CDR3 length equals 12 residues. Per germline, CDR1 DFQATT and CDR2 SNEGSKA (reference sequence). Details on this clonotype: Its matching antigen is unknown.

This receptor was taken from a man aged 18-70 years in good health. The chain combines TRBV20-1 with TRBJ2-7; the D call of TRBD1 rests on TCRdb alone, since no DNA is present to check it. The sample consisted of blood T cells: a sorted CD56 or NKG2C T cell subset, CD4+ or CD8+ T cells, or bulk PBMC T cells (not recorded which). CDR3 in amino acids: CSATPRGVEQYF.